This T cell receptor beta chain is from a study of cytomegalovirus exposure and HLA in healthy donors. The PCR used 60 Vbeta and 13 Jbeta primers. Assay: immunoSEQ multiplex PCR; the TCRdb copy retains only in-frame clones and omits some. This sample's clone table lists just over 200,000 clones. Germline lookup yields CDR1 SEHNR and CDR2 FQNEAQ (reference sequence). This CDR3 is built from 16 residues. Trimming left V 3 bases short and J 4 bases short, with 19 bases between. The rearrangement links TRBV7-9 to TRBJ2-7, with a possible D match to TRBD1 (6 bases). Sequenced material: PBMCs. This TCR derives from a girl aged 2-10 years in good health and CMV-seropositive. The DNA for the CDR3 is TGTGCCAGCAGCTTTTCGACAGGATCAACAGGGTACGAGCAGTACTTC. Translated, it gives CASSFSTGSTGYEQYF.